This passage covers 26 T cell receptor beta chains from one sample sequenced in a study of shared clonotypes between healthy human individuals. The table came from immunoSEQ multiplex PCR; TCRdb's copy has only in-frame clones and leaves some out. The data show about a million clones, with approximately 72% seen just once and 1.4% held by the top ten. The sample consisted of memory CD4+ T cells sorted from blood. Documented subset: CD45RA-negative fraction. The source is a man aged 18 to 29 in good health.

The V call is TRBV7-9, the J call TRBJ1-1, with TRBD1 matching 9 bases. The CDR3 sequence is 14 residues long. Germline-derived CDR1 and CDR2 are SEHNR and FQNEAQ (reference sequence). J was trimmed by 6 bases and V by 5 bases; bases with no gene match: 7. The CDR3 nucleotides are TGTGCCAGCAGCCTTGGACAGGGGAAAGCTGAAGCTTTCTTT. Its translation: CASSLGQGKAEAFF.

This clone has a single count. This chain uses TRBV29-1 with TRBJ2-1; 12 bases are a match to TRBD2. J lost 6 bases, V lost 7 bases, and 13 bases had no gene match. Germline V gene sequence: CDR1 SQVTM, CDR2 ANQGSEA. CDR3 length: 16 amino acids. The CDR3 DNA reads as TGCAGCGGCGGACTAGCGGGGTCTACGCGGGCCAATGAGCAGTTCTTC. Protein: CSGGLAGSTRANEQFF.

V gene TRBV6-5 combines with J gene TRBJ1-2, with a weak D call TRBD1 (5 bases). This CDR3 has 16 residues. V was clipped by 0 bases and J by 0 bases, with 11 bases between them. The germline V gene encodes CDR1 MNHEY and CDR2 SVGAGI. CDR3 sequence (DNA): TGTGCCAGCAGTTACTCAGGGACGGATCCTAACTATGGCTACACCTTC. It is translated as CASSYSGTDPNYGYTF.

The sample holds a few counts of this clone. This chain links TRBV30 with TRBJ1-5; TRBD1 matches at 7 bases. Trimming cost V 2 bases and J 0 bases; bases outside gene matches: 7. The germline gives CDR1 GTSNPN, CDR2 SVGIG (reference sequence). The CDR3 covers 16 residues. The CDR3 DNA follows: TGTGCCTGGAGTCCGACAGGGCTTTATAGCAATCAGCCCCAGCATTTT. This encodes CAWSPTGLYSNQPQHF.

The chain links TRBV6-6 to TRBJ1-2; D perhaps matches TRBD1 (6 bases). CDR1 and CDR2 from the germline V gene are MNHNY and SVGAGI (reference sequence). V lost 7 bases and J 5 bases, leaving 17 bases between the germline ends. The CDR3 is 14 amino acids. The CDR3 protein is CASIPSGGLYGYTF. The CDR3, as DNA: TGTGCCAGCATCCCAAGCGGGGGGCTGTATGGCTACACCTTC.

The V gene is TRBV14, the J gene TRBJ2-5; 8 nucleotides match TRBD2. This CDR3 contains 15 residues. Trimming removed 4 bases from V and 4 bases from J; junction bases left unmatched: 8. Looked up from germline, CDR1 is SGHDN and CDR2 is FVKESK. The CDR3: CASSPTHTSGETQYF. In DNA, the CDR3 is TGTGCCAGCAGCCCCACCCATACTAGCGGAGAGACCCAGTACTTC.

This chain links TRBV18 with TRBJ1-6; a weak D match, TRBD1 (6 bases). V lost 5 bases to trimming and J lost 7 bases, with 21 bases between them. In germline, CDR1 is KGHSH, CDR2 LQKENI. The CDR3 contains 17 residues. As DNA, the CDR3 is TGTGCCAGCTCAATGATGGAAGACTGGACAGAGAATTCACCCCTCCACTTT. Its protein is CASSMMEDWTENSPLHF.

CDR3 bases: TGCGCCAGCAGTGCTCAGCGGGCAGATACGCAGTATTTT. Encoded protein: CASSAQRADTQYF. The genes are TRBV10-1 and TRBJ2-3; D is perhaps TRBD2 (6 bases). Trimming stripped 4 bases from V and 4 bases from J, with 9 bases between. The CDR3 covers 13 residues. Germline-derived CDR1 and CDR2 are WNHNN and SYGVQD (reference sequence).

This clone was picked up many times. CDR3 nucleotides: TGCGCCAGCAGTGCAAGTTGGTGGTCAGGGGAAGGGCACGAGCAGTACTTC. It encodes CASSASWWSGEGHEQYF. The chain has TRBV10-2 and TRBJ2-7; tentative D call: TRBD1 (6 bases). Trimming cost V 4 bases and J 5 bases, with 24 bases left between them. Germline assignment: CDR1 WSHSY and CDR2 SAAADI. The CDR3 has 17 amino acids.

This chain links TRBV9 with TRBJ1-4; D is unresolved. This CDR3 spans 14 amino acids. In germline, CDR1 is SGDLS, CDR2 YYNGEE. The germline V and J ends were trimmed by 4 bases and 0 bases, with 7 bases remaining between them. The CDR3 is CASSSSTTNEKLFF. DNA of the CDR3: TGTGCCAGCAGCAGTTCCACAACTAATGAAAAACTGTTTTTT.

The CDR3 loop reads CASSQGTGAEYEQYF. CDR3 DNA sequence: TGTGCCAGCAGCCAAGGCACCGGGGCAGAATACGAGCAGTACTTC. The genes are TRBV4-2 and TRBJ2-7; D may correspond to TRBD1 or TRBD2 (5 bases each). The length of the CDR3 is 15 residues. V lost 1 base to trimming and J lost 4 bases, with 14 bases between them. CDR1 LGHNA and CDR2 YNFKEQ come from the germline V gene.

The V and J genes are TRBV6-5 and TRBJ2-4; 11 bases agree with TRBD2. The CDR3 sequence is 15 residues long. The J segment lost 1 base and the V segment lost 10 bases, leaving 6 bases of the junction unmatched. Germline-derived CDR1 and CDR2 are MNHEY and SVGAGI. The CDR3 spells CATGTSGVAKNIQYF. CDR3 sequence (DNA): TGTGCCACCGGGACTAGCGGTGTGGCCAAAAACATTCAGTACTTC.

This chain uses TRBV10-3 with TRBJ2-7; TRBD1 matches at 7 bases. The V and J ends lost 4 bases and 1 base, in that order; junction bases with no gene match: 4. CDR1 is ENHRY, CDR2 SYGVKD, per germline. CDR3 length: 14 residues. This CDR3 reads CAISGNRGSYEQYF. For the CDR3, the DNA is TGTGCCATCAGTGGAAACAGGGGTTCCTACGAGCAGTACTTC.

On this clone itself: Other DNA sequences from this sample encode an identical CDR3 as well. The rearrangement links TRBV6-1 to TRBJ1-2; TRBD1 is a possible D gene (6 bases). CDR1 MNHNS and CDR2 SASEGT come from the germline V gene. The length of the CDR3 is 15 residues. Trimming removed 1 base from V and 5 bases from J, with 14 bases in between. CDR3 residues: CASSEGRGRGYGYTF. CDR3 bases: TGTGCCAGCAGTGAAGGTCGGGGCAGGGGATATGGCTACACCTTC.

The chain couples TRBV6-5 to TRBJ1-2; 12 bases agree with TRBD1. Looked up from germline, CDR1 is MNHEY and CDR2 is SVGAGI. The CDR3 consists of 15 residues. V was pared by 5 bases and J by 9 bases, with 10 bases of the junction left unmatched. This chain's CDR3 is CASSPAGTGGGSYTF. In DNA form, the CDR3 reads TGTGCCAGCAGTCCCGCCGGGACAGGGGGCGGGAGCTACACCTTC.

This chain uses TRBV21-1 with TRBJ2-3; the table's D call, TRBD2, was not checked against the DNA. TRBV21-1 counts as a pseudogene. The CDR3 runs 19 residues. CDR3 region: CASSETKYRLAGHTDTQYF. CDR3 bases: TGTGCCAGCAGCGAAACCAAATACAGACTAGCGGGACACACAGATACGCAGTATTTT.

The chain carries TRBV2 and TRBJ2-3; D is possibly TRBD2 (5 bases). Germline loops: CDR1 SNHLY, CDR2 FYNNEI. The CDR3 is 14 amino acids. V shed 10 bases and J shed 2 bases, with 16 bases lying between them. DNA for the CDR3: TGTGCCACCCACCAGCGGTACCTCACAGATACGCAGTATTTT. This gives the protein CATHQRYLTDTQYF.

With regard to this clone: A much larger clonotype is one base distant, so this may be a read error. CDR3 coding DNA: TGTGCCAGCAGCTTAGTGTCGAATTCACCCCTCCACTTT. This translates into CASSLVSNSPLHF. The chain couples TRBV7-9 to TRBJ1-6; D ambiguous. With 1 base removed from V and 7 bases from J, the gap between germline ends came to 5 bases. The CDR3 totals 13 residues. Germline V lookup: CDR1 SEHNR, CDR2 FQNEAQ (reference sequence).

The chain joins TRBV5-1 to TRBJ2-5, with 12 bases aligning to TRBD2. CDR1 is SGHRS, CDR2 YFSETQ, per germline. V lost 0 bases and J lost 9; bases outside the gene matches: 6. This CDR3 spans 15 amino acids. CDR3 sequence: CASSLAASGGGAQYF. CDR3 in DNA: TGCGCCAGCAGCTTGGCAGCTAGCGGGGGGGGAGCCCAGTACTTC.

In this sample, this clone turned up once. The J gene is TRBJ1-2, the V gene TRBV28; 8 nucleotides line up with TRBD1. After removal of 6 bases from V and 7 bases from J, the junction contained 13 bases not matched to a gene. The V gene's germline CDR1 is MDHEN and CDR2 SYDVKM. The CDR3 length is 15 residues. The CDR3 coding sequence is TGTGCCAGCAGACCTGTCGGGAGGACAGGGTTTGGCTACACCTTC. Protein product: CASRPVGRTGFGYTF.

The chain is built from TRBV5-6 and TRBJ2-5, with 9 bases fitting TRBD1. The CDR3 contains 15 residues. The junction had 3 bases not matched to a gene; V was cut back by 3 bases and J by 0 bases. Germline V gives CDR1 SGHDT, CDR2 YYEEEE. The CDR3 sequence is CASSWGQGYQETQYF. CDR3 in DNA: TGTGCCAGCAGCTGGGGACAGGGCTACCAAGAGACCCAGTACTTC.

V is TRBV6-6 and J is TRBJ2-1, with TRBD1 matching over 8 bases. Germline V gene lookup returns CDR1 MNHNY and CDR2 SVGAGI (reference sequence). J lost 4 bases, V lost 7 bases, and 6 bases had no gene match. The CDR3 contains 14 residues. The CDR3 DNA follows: TGTGCCAGCAACGACCGGACAGGGTACAATGAGCAGTTCTTC. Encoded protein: CASNDRTGYNEQFF.

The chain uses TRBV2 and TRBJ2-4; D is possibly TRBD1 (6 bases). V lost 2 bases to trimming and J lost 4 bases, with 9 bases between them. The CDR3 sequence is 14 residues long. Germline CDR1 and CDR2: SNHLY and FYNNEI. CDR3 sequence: CASSEYTGKNIQYF. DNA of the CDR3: TGTGCCAGCAGTGAATATACAGGGAAAAACATTCAGTACTTC. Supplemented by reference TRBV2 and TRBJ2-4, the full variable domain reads EPEVTQTPSHQVTQMGQEVILRCVPISNHLYFYWYRQILGQKVEFLVSFYNNEISEKSEIFDDQFSVERPDGSNFTLKIRSTKLEDSAMYFCASSEYTGKNIQYFGAGTRLSVL.

This chain's CDR3 is CASSFTAGGEQFF. CDR3 coding DNA: TGTGCCAGCAGCTTTACAGCTGGTGGTGAGCAGTTCTTC. The chain combines TRBV5-5 with TRBJ2-1; D gene unclear. The CDR3 runs to 13 residues. Trimming took off 2 bases at V and 9 bases at J, with 12 bases between the two ends. Germline lookup yields CDR1 SGHKS and CDR2 YYEKEE (reference sequence).

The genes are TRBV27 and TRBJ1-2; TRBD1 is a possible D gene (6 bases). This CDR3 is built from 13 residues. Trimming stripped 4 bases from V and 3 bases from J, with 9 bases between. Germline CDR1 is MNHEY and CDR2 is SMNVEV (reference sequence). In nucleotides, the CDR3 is TGTGCCAGCAGTTCTCGGACAGACTATGGCTACACCTTC. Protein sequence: CASSSRTDYGYTF.

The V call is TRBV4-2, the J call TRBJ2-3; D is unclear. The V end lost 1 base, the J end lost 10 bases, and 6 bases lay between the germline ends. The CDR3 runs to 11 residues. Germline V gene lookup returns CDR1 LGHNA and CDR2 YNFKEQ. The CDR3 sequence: CASSQGDSQYF. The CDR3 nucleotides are TGTGCCAGCAGCCAAGGTGATTCGCAGTATTTT.